This T cell receptor (beta chain) is from a study of T cell repertoires in cytomegalovirus infection. The table lists this clonotype with many counts. TCRdb used MiXCR to reprocess the reads, holding one entry per CDR3 protein. The sample lists about 190,000 distinct CDR3 sequences, 8% to 10% occurring once. The V gene's germline CDR1 is MNHEY and CDR2 SVGEGT. This CDR3 contains 16 residues. V was shortened by 6 bases and J by 1 base, with 19 bases between the two germline ends. The receptor comes from a human donor in good health (CMV status not recorded). Some clones in this sample may be carry-over from other donors' samples. Material: PBMCs. The genes are TRBV6-2 or TRBV6-3 and TRBJ2-7; D might be TRBD1 or TRBD2, each matching 6 bases. CDR3 nucleotides: TGTGCCAGCAGGGACAACGGGGGCACCCATTCCTACGAGCAGTACTTC. The encoded protein is CASRDNGGTHSYEQYF.